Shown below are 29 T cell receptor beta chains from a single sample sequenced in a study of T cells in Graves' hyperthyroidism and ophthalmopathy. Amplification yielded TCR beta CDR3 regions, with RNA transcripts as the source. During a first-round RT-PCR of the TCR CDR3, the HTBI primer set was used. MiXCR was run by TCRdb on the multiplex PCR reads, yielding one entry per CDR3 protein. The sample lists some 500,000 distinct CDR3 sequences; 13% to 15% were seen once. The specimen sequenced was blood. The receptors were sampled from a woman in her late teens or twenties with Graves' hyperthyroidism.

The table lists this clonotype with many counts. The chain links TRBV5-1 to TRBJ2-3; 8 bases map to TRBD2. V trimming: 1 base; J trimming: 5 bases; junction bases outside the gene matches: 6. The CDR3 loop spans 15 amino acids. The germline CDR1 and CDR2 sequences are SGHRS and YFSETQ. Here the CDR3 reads CASSLLNGREDTQYF. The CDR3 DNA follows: TGCGCCAGCAGCTTGTTAAACGGGAGGGAAGATACGCAGTATTTT.

DNA of the CDR3: TGTGCCAGCAGTTTGCGGACTAGCGGGACCTACAATGAGCAGTTCTTC. Translated, it gives CASSLRTSGTYNEQFF. This chain uses TRBV12-3 or TRBV12-4 with TRBJ2-1; 12 nucleotides agree with TRBD2. Germline trimming cut 3 bases from V and 2 bases from J; bases unmatched to any gene: 2. This CDR3 is 16 amino acids long.

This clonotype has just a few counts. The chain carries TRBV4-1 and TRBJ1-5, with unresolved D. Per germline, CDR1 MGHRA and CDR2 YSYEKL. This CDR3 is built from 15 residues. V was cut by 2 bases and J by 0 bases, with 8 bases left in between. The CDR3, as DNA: TGCGCCAGCAGCCAAATTCGTAATAGCAATCAGCCCCAGCATTTT. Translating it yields CASSQIRNSNQPQHF.

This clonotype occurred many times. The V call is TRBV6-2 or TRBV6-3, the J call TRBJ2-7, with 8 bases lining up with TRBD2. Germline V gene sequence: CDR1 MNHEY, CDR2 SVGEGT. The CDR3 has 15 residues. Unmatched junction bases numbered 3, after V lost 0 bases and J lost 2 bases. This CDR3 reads CASSYSSGRPYEQYV. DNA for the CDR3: TGTGCCAGCAGTTACTCGAGCGGGAGACCCTACGAGCAGTACGTC.

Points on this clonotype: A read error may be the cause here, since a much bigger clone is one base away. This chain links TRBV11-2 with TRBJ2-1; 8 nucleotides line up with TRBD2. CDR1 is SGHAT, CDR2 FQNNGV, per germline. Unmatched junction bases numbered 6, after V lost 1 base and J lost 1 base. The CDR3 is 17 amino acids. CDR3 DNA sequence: TGTGCCAGCAGCTTAGTAGGACTAGCTGCGTCCTACAATGAGCAGTTCTTC. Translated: CASSLVGLAASYNEQFF.

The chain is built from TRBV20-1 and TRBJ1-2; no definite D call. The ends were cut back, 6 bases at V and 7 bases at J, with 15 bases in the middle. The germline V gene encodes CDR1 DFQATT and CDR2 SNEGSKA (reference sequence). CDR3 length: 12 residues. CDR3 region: CSAQTSLTGYTF. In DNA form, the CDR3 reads TGCAGTGCCCAGACTAGTCTCACTGGCTACACCTTC.

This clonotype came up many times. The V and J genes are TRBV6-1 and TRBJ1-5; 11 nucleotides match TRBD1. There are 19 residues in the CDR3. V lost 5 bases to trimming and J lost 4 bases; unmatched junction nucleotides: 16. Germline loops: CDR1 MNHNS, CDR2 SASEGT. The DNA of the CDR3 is TGTGCCAGCAGTTCCAACCCCGGACAGGGGGCGAAAGGAAATCAGCCCCAGCATTTT. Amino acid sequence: CASSSNPGQGAKGNQPQHF.

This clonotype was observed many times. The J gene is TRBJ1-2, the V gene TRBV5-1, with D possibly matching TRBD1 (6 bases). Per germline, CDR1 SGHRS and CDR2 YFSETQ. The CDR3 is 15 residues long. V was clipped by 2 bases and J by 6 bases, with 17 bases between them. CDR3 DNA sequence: TGCGCCAGCAGCTTCTTTGAGCACACAGGGAATGGCTACACCTTC. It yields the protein CASSFFEHTGNGYTF.

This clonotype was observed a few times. CDR3 DNA: TGTGCCAGCAGCGTAGGGGGCTACTCCACAGATACGCAGTATTTT. Translated: CASSVGGYSTDTQYF. The J gene is TRBJ2-3, the V gene TRBV9; the D gene is possibly TRBD1 (5 bases). Per germline, CDR1 SGDLS and CDR2 YYNGEE. V gave up 0 bases and J gave up 2 bases, with 10 bases separating them. The CDR3 contains 15 residues.

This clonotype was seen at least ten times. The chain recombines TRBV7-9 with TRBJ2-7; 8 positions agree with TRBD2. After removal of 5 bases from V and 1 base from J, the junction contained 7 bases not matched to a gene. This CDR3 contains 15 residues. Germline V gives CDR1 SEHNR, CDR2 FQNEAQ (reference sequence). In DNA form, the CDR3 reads TGTGCCAGCAGCCTCGTTCGGGGGGGGTCCTACGAGCAGTACGTC. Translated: CASSLVRGGSYEQYV.

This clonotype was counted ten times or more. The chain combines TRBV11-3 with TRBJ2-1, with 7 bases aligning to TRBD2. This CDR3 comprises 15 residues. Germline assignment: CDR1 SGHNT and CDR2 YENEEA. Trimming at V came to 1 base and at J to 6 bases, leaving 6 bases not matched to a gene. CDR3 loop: CASSLVAGDGNEQFF. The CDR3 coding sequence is TGTGCCAGCAGCTTAGTTGCGGGAGATGGCAATGAGCAGTTCTTC.

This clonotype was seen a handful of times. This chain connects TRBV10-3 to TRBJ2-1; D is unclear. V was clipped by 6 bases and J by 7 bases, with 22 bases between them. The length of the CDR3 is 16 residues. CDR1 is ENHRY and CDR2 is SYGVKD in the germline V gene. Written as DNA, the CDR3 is TGTGCCATCAGGCCTGGGGATGCGGCCAGGTTGAATGAGCAGTTCTTC. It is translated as CAIRPGDAARLNEQFF.

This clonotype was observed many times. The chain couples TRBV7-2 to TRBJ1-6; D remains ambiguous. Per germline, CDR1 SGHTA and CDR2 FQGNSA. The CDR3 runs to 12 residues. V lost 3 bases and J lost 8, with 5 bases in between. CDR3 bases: TGTGCCAGCAGCTTCCAGTATTCACCCCTCCACTTT. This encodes CASSFQYSPLHF.

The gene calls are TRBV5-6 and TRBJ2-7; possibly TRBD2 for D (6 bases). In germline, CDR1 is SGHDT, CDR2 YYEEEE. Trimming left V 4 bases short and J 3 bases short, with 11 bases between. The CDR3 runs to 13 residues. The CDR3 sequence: CASSPHGSYEQYV. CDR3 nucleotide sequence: TGTGCCAGCAGCCCTCACGGGAGCTACGAGCAGTACGTC.

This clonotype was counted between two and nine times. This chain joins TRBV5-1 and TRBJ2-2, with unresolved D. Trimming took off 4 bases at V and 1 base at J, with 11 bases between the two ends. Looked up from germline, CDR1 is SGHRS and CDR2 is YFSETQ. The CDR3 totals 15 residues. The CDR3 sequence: CASSPRRQNTGELFF. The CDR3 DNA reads TGCGCCAGCAGCCCCAGGCGACAGAACACCGGGGAGCTGTTTTTT.

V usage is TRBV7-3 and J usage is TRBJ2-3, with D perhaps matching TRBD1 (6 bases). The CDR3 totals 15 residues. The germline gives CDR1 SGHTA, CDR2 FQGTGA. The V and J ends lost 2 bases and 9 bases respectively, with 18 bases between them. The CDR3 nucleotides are TGTGCCAGCAGCTTACCGACAGGAATCCAGATAACGCAGTATTTT. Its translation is CASSLPTGIQITQYF.

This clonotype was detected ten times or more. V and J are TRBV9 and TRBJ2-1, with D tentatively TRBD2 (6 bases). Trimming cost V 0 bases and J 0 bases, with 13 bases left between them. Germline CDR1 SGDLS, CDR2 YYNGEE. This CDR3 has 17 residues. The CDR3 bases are TGTGCCAGCAGCGTAGAGGTAGCGGTGAGCTCCTACAATGAGCAGTTCTTC. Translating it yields CASSVEVAVSSYNEQFF.

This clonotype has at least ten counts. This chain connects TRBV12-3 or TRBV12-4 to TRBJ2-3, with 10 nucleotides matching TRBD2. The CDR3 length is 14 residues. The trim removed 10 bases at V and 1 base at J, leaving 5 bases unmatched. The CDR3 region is CATDGLAGTDTQYF. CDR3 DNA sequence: TGTGCCACCGACGGACTAGCGGGCACAGATACGCAGTATTTT.

The CDR3 loop reads CASSVGGTENQPQHF. For the CDR3, the DNA is TGTGCCAGCAGCGTAGGGGGGACAGAAAATCAGCCCCAGCATTTT. This rearrangement joins TRBV9 to TRBJ1-5; TRBD1 matches at 7 bases. J was trimmed by 4 bases and V by 0 bases; bases with no gene match: 4. Germline V gene lookup returns CDR1 SGDLS and CDR2 YYNGEE. The CDR3 is made up of 15 amino acids.

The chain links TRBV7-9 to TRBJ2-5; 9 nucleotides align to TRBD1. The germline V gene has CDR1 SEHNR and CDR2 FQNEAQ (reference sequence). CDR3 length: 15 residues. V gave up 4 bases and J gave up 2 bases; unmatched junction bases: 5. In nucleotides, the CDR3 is TGTGCCAGCAGCTGGGACAGGGAATATCAAGAGACCCAGTACTTC. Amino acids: CASSWDREYQETQYF. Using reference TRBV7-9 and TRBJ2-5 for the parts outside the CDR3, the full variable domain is DTGVSQNPRHKITKRGQNVTFRCDPISEHNRLYWYRQTLGQGPEFLTYFQNEAQLEKSRLLSDRFSAERPKGSFSTLEIQRTEQGDSAMYLCASSWDREYQETQYFGPGTRLLVL.

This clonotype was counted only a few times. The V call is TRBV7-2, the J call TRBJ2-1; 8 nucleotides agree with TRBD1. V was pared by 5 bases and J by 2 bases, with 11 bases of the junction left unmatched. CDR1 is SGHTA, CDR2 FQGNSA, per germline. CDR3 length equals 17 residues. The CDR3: CASSKRTGTVPYNEQFF. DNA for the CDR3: TGTGCCAGCAGCAAACGGACAGGGACGGTCCCCTACAATGAGCAGTTCTTC.

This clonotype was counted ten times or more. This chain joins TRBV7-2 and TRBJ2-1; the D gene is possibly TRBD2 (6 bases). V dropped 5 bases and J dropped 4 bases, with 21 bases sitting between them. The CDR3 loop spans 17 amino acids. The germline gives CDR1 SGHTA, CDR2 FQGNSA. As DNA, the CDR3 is TGTGCCAGCAGCCCCCCCGCCGTGCCGCGGGGTTACAATGAGCAGTTCTTC. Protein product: CASSPPAVPRGYNEQFF.

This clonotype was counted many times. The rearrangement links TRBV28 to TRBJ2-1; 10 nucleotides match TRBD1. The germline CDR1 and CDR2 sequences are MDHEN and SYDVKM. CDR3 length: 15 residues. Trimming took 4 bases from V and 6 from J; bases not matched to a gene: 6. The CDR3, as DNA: TGTGCCAGCAGTTCCCCGGGACAGGGGACCAATGAGCAGTTCTTC. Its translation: CASSSPGQGTNEQFF. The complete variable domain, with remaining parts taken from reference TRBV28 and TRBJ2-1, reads DVKVTQSSRYLVKRTGEKVFLECVQDMDHENMFWYRQDPGLGLRLIYFSYDVKMKEKGDIPEGYSVSREKKERFSLILESASTNQTSMYLCASSSPGQGTNEQFFGPGTRLTVL.

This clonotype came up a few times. CDR3 sequence: CASSIGWGRSGNTIYF. The CDR3 DNA reads as TGTGCCAGTAGTATTGGGTGGGGCAGGTCTGGAAACACCATATATTTT. This chain links TRBV19 with TRBJ1-3; D may be TRBD1 (5 bases). The CDR3 consists of 16 residues. Trimming left V 3 bases short and J 1 base short, with 13 bases between. Germline CDR1 is LNHDA and CDR2 is SQIVND (reference sequence).

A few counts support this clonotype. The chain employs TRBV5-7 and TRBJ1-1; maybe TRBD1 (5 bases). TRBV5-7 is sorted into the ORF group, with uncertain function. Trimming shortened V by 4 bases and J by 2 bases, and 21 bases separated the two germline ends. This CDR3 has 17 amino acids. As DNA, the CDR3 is TGTGCCAGCAGCCCAGGGTTCGCCCGCCGTTTCAACACTGAAGCTTTCTTT. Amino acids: CASSPGFARRFNTEAFF.

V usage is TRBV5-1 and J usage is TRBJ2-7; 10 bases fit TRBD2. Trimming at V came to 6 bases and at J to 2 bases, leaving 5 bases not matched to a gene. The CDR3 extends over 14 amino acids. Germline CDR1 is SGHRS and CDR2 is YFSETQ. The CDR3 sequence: CASTTSGAPYEQYF. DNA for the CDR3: TGCGCCAGCACCACTAGCGGGGCCCCCTACGAGCAGTACTTC.

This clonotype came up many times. CDR3 DNA sequence: TGTGCCACCGGCGGGACAGGGGGATACGAGCAGTACTTC. Protein: CATGGTGGYEQYF. V is TRBV10-3 and J is TRBJ2-7, with 11 bases matching TRBD1. This CDR3 region has 13 residues. With 10 bases clipped from V and 4 bases from J, the junction kept 6 bases outside the gene matches. CDR1 and CDR2 from the germline V gene are ENHRY and SYGVKD.

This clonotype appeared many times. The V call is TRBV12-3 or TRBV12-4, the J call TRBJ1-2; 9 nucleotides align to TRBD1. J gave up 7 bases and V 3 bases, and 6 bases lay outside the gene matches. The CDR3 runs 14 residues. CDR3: CASSFGTGSFGYTF. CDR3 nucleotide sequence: TGTGCCAGCAGTTTTGGGACAGGGTCTTTTGGCTACACCTTC.

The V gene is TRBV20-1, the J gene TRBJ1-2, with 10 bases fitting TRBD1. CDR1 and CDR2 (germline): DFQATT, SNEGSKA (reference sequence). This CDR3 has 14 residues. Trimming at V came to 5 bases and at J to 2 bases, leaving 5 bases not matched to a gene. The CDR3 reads CSAGAGQGNYGYTF. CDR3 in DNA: TGCAGTGCTGGGGCGGGACAGGGGAACTATGGCTACACCTTC.